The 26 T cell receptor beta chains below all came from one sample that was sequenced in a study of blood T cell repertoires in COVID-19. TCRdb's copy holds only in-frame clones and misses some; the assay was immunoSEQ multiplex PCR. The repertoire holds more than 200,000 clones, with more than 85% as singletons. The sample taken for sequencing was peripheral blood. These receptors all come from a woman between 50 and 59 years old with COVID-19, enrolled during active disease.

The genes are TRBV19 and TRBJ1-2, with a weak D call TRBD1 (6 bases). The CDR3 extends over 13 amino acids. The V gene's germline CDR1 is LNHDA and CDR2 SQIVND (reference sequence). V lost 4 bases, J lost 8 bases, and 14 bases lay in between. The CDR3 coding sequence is TGTGCCAGTAGTACAGGGGATCTGTACGGCTACACCTTC. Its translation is CASSTGDLYGYTF.

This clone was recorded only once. CDR3 protein: CASSGGAYEQFF. In DNA, the CDR3 is TGTGCCAGCAGCGGGGGGGCCTATGAGCAGTTCTTC. The genes are TRBV14 and TRBJ2-1; tentative D call: TRBD2 (7 bases). Germline V gene data show CDR1 as SGHDN and CDR2 as FVKESK. CDR3 size: 12 residues. Trimming shortened V by 5 bases and J by 8 bases, and 10 bases separated the two germline ends.

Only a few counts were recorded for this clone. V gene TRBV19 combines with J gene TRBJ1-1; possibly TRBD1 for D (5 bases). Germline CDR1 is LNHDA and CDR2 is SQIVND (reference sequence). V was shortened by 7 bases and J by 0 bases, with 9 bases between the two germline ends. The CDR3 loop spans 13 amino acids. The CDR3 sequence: CASIGTVNTEAFF. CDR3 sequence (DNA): TGTGCCAGTATCGGGACTGTGAACACTGAAGCTTTCTTT. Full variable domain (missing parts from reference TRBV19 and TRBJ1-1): DGGITQSPKYLFRKEGQNVTLSCEQNLNHDAMYWYRQDPGQGLRLIYYSQIVNDFQKGDIAEGYSVSREKKESFPLTVTSAQKNPTAFYLCASIGTVNTEAFFGQGTRLTVV.

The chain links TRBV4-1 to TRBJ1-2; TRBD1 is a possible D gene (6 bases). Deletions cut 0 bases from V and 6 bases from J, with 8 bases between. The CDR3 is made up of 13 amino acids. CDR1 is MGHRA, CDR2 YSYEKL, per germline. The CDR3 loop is CASSQDHRDGYTF. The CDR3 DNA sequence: TGCGCCAGCAGCCAAGATCACAGGGATGGCTACACCTTC.

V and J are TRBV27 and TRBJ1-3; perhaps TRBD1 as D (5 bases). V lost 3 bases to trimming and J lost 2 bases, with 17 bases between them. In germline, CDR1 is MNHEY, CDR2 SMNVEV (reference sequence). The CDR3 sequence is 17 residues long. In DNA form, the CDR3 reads TGTGCCAGCAGTTTCCTCGGGCCTGGGGGGGCTGGAAACACCATATATTTT. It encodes CASSFLGPGGAGNTIYF.

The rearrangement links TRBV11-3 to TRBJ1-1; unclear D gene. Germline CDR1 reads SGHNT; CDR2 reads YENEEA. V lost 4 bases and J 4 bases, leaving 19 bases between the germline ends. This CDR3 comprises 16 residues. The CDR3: CASSSRMGRGGTEAFF. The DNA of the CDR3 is TGTGCCAGCAGCTCCCGTATGGGCCGGGGAGGCACTGAAGCTTTCTTT.

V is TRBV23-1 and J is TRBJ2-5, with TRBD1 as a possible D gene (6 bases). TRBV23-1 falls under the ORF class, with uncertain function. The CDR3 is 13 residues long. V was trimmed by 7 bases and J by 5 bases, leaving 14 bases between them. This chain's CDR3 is CASTRGGMETQYF. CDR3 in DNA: TGCGCCAGCACCAGAGGGGGTATGGAGACCCAGTACTTC.

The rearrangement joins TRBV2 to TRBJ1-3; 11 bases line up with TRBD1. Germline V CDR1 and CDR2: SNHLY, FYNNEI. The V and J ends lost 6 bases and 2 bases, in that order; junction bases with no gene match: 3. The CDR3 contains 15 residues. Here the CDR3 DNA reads TGTGCCAGCAGGGGGACAGGGGGAACTGGAAACACCATATATTTT. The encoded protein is CASRGTGGTGNTIYF.

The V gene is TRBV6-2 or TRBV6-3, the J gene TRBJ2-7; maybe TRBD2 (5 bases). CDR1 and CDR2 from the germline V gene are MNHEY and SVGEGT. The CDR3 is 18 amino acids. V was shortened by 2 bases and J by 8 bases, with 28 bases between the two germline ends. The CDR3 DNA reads TGTGCCAGCAGTTACAGTCCCCGATGGGCCACCCGACTACACAAGCAGTACTTC. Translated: CASSYSPRWATRLHKQYF.

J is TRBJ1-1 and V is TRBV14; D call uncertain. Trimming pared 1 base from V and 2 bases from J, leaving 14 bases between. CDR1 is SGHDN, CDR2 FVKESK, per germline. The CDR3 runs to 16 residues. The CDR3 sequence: CASSQVVLTANTEAFF. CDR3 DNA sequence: TGTGCCAGCAGCCAAGTGGTTCTAACAGCAAACACTGAAGCTTTCTTT.

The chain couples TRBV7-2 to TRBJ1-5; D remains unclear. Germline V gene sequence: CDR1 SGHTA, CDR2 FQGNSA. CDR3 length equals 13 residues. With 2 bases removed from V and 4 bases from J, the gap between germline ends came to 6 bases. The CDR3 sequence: CASSLRWNQPQHF. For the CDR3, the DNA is TGTGCCAGCAGCTTACGGTGGAATCAGCCCCAGCATTTT.

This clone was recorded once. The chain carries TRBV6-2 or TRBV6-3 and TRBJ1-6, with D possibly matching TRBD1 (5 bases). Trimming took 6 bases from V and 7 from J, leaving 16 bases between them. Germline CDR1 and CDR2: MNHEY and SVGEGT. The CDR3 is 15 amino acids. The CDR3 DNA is TGTGCCAGCAGCCTCATAGACAGTAGAAATTCACCCCTCCACTTT. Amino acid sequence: CASSLIDSRNSPLHF.

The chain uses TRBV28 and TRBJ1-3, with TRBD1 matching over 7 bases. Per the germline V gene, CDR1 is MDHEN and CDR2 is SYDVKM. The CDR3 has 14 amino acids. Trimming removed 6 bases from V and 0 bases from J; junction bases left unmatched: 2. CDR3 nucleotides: TGTGCCAGCAGCGACAGGGCCTCTGGAAACACCATATATTTT. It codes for CASSDRASGNTIYF.

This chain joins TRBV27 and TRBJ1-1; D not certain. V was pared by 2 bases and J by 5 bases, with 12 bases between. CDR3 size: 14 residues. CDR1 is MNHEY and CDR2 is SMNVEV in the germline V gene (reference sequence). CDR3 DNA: TGTGCCAGCAGTTTAAAACCCCGGGGAACTGAAGCTTTCTTT. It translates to CASSLKPRGTEAFF.

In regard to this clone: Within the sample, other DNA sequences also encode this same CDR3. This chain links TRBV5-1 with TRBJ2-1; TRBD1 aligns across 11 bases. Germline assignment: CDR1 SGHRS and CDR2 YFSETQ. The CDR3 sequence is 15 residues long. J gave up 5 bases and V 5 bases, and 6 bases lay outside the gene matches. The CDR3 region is CASSFGQGANNEQFF. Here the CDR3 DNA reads TGCGCCAGCAGTTTTGGACAGGGGGCGAACAATGAGCAGTTCTTC.

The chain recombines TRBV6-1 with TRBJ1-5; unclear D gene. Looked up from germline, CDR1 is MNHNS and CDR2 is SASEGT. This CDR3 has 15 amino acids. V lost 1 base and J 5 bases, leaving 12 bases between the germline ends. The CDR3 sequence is CASSEGHLLYQPQHF. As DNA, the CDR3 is TGTGCCAGCAGTGAAGGGCACCTTTTGTATCAGCCCCAGCATTTT.

CDR3 region: CASSYNYEQYF. The CDR3 DNA reads TGTGCCAGCAGTTATAATTACGAGCAGTACTTC. The chain is built from TRBV7-9 and TRBJ2-7; D unclear. CDR3 length equals 11 residues. In germline, CDR1 is SEHNR, CDR2 FQNEAQ (reference sequence). Trimming took 6 bases from V and 4 from J, leaving 7 bases between them.

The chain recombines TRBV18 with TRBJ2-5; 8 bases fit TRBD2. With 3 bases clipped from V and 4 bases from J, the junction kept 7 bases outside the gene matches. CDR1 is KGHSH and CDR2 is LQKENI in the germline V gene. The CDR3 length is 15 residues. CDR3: CASSPSSGGGETQYF. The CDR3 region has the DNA TGTGCCAGCTCACCCTCGAGCGGGGGCGGAGAGACCCAGTACTTC.

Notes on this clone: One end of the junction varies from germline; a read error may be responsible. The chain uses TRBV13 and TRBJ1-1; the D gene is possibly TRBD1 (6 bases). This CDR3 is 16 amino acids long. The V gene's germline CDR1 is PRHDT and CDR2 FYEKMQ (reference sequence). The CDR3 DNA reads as TGTGCCAGCAGCCTAGGGGGTCGTAAAGGAGGGAGGGAAGCTTTCTTT. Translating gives CASSLGGRKGGREAFF.

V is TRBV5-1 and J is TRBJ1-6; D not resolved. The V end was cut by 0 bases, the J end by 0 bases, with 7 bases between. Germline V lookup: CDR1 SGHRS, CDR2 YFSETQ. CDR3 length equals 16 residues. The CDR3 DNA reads TGCGCCAGCAGCTTGGAGAAGAGCTCCTATAATTCACCCCTCCACTTT. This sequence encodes CASSLEKSSYNSPLHF.

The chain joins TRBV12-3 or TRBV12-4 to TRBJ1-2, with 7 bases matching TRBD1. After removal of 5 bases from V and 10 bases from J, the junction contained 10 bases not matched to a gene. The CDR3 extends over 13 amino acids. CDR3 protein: CASSPPQGTVYTF. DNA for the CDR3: TGTGCCAGCAGTCCCCCACAGGGGACGGTCTACACCTTC.

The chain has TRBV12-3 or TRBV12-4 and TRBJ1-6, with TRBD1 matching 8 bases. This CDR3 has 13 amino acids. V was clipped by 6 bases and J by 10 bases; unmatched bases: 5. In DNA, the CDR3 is TGTGCCAGCAGCCTGACAGGGGAATCACCCCTCCACTTT. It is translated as CASSLTGESPLHF.

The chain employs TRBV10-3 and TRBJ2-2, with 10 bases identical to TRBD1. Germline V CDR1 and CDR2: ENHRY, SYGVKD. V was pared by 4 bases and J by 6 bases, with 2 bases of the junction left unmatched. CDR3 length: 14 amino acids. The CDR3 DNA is TGTGCCATCAGTGGGACAGGGGGGTCCGGGGAGCTGTTTTTT. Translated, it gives CAISGTGGSGELFF.

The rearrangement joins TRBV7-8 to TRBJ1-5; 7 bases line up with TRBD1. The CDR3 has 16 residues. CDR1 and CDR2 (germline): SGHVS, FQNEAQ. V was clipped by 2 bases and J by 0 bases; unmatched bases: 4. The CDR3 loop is CASSLQDRFSNQPQHF. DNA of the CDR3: TGTGCCAGCAGCTTACAGGACAGGTTTAGCAATCAGCCCCAGCATTTT.

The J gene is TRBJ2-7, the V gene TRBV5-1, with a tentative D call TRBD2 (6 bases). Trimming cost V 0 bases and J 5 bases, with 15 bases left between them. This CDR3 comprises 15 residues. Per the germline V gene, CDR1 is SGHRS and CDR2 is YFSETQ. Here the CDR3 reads CASSLGMGGFNEQYV. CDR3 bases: TGCGCCAGCAGCTTGGGCATGGGGGGATTCAACGAGCAGTACGTC.

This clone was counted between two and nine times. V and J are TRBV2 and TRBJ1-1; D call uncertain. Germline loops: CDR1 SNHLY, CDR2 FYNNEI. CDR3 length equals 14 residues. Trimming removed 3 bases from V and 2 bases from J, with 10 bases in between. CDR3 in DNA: TGTGCCAGCAGTGATTCCCCCTCCAACACTGAAGCTTTCTTT. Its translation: CASSDSPSNTEAFF.